This is a list of T cell receptor beta chains from one sample in a study of cytomegalovirus exposure and HLA in healthy donors. Data came from immunoSEQ multiplex PCR; TCRdb stores just in-frame clones and leaves some out. The table records approximately 160,000 clones, about 80% of them present only once. Sequencing used PBMCs. The origin of the receptors is a man aged 18 to 30 in good health and CMV-seronegative. The CDR3 runs from the conserved cysteine through the conserved F or W. The D gene is left open where the match is weak. The size of a clone is reported for some rows only, either as once, few or many, or as a class for expanded clones.

j_call v_call clone_size d_call cdr3_aa cdr3_nt
TRBJ1-1 TRBV11-2 . . CASSQSSSGGYTEAFF TGTGCCAGCAGCCAAAGCAGCAGCGGCGGGTACACTGAAGCTTTCTTT
TRBJ1-5 TRBV4-1 . . CASSQDRTANQPQHF TGCGCCAGCAGCCAAGATCGGACAGCAAATCAGCCCCAGCATTTT
TRBJ2-1 TRBV7-3 . TRBD2 CASSLGQAGVGANEQFF TGTGCCAGCAGCCTAGGGCAGGCGGGAGTAGGGGCCAATGAGCAGTTCTTC
TRBJ1-1 TRBV4-3 few . CASSLEQGVAEAFF TGCGCCAGCAGCCTAGAACAGGGCGTCGCTGAAGCTTTCTTT
TRBJ2-7 TRBV20-1 . . CSASSYEQYF TGCAGTGCTAGTTCGTACGAGCAGTACTTC
TRBJ2-7 TRBV9 . . CASSVAGSYEQYF TGTGCCAGCAGCGTCGCAGGGTCCTACGAGCAGTACTTC
TRBJ1-3 TRBV6-5 . . CASRLGLVSGNTIYF TGTGCCAGCAGATTAGGTCTAGTCTCTGGAAACACCATATATTTT
TRBJ2-7 TRBV2 . TRBD1 CASRFRTGANKYEQYF TGTGCCAGCAGGTTTCGGACAGGGGCGAACAAATACGAGCAGTACTTC
TRBJ2-5 TRBV11-2 . . CASSFWTDQETQYF TGTGCCAGCAGCTTTTGGACAGATCAAGAGACCCAGTACTTC
TRBJ2-1 TRBV7-6 . TRBD2 CASSPTSGYYNEQFF TGTGCCAGCAGCCCAACTAGCGGATACTACAATGAGCAGTTCTTC
TRBJ1-2 TRBV7-9 . . CASSLSSGTNYGYTF TGTGCCAGCAGCTTATCTTCCGGTACTAACTATGGCTACACCTTC
TRBJ1-2 TRBV14 . TRBD1 CASSQDSVTGVYGYTF TGTGCCAGCAGCCAAGACTCGGTGACAGGGGTCTATGGCTACACCTTC
TRBJ2-3 TRBV29-1 . TRBD2 CSVAGGNTDTQYF TGCAGCGTAGCGGGGGGTAACACAGATACGCAGTATTTT
TRBJ2-6 TRBV4-1 many . CASSQEYGANVLTF TGCGCCAGCAGCCAAGAATATGGGGCCAACGTCCTGACTTTC
TRBJ1-1 TRBV18 . . CASSPIFTPVGQAGEAFF TGTGCCAGCTCACCAATTTTTACTCCCGTCGGTCAGGCCGGAGAAGCTTTCTTT
TRBJ2-2 TRBV6-1 . TRBD2 CASSVLAGSNTGELFF TGTGCCAGCAGTGTTCTAGCGGGATCGAACACCGGGGAGCTGTTTTTT
TRBJ2-7 TRBV5-1 . TRBD2 CASSTLAGSSYEQYF TGCGCCAGCAGCACGTTAGCGGGTAGCTCCTACGAGCAGTACTTC
TRBJ2-7 TRBV29-1 . . CSVRLDHEQYF TGCAGCGTCCGACTAGACCACGAGCAGTACTTC
TRBJ1-5 TRBV7-8 . . CASSFISGPGGNQPQHF TGTGCCAGCAGCTTTATATCGGGCCCGGGAGGCAATCAGCCCCAGCATTTT
TRBJ1-4 TRBV7-9 . . CASSLGTQGPNEKLFF TGTGCCAGCAGCTTAGGTACCCAGGGTCCTAATGAAAAACTGTTTTTT
TRBJ1-3 TRBV18 . . CASSPKAGASGNTIYF TGTGCCAGCTCACCCAAGGCGGGGGCCTCTGGAAACACCATATATTTT
TRBJ2-5 TRBV5-1 . . CASSLGGGYQETQYF TGCGCCAGCAGCTTGGGAGGTGGGTACCAAGAGACCCAGTACTTC
TRBJ2-1 TRBV30 . TRBD2 CAWSVVAGGDNEQFF TGTGCCTGGAGTGTGGTAGCGGGAGGGGATAATGAGCAGTTCTTC
TRBJ1-1 TRBV7-9 . TRBD1 CASSPMGQLFNTEAFF TGTGCCAGCAGCCCAATGGGACAGCTCTTTAACACTGAAGCTTTCTTT
TRBJ1-6 TRBV27 . . CASSPNPLHF TGTGCCAGCAGTCCCAATCCCCTCCACTTT
TRBJ2-3 TRBV20-1 . . CSAREVDTQYF TGCAGTGCTAGGGAGGTTGATACGCAGTATTTT
TRBJ1-1 TRBV5-1 . TRBD1 CASSSAGGSTEAFF TGCGCCAGCAGCTCCGCAGGGGGTAGCACTGAAGCTTTCTTT
TRBJ2-2 TRBV30 . TRBD1 CAWSVRTGTPGELFF TGTGCCTGGAGTGTAAGGACAGGGACCCCCGGGGAGCTGTTTTTT
TRBJ2-2 TRBV11-2 . . CASSLKGPNTGELFF TGTGCCAGCAGCTTAAAGGGGCCGAACACCGGGGAGCTGTTTTTT
TRBJ2-1 TRBV11-2 . TRBD2 CASSLGLAEQFF TGTGCCAGCAGCTTAGGACTAGCTGAGCAGTTCTTC
TRBJ1-1 TRBV27 few . CASSDSLNTEAFF TGTGCCAGCAGTGACAGTTTGAACACTGAAGCTTTCTTT